Presented here are 25 T cell receptor beta chains from one specimen sequenced in a study of OX40 agonist ivuxolimab in advanced cancers. TCRdb keeps only in-frame clones here, not all; method: immunoSEQ multiplex PCR. The table records some 74,000 clones, about 85% of them present only once. The sample consisted of CD4+ or CD8+ T cells sorted from blood, taken in a trial of the OX40 agonist ivuxolimab. These receptors were collected from an adult with an advanced solid tumor such as melanoma, head and neck, liver or kidney cancer.

The rearrangement joins TRBV7-9 to TRBJ2-7; perhaps TRBD2 as D (6 bases). Trimming left V 5 bases short and J 1 base short, with 21 bases between. Germline CDR1 reads SEHNR; CDR2 reads FQNEAQ (reference sequence). The CDR3 has 17 residues. CDR3: CASSPRPNSGHSYEQYF. As DNA, the CDR3 is TGTGCCAGCAGCCCGCGCCCTAACAGCGGGCATTCCTACGAGCAGTACTTC.

This rearrangement joins TRBV5-4 to TRBJ2-7; D not certain. This CDR3 is 16 amino acids long. Trimming shortened V by 2 bases and J by 3 bases, and 18 bases separated the two germline ends. Germline CDR1 and CDR2: SGHNT and YYREEE (reference sequence). Here the CDR3 reads CASSFGPVGVGYEQYF. The CDR3 bases are TGTGCCAGCAGCTTTGGGCCCGTTGGTGTCGGCTACGAGCAGTACTTC.

The V and J genes are TRBV5-1 and TRBJ2-4, with 9 bases lining up with TRBD2. The length of the CDR3 is 15 residues. The V segment lost 6 bases and the J segment 8 bases; nucleotides outside the gene matches: 12. CDR1 SGHRS and CDR2 YFSETQ come from the germline V gene. Here the CDR3 reads CASTPTAGGADIQYF. The CDR3 DNA follows: TGCGCCAGCACCCCTACGGCGGGAGGGGCGGACATTCAGTACTTC.

The chain recombines TRBV15 with TRBJ2-7; D is unresolved. Per the germline V gene, CDR1 is LNHNV and CDR2 is YYDKDF (reference sequence). V dropped 1 base and J dropped 2 bases, with 18 bases sitting between them. CDR3 length equals 17 residues. CDR3: CATSRVMAGRETYEQYF. CDR3 nucleotides: TGTGCCACCAGCAGAGTTATGGCTGGCAGAGAGACCTACGAGCAGTACTTC.

The chain employs TRBV5-1 and TRBJ2-2; a possible D gene is TRBD2 (6 bases). CDR3 length equals 13 residues. V shed 4 bases and J shed 6 bases, with 10 bases lying between them. Germline CDR1 SGHRS, CDR2 YFSETQ. CDR3 coding DNA: TGCGCCAGCAGCCTCACTAGCCCCGGGGAGCTGTTTTTT. Its translation is CASSLTSPGELFF.

This clone was counted only a few times. The rearrangement joins TRBV30 to TRBJ1-1; D remains unclear. V lost 2 bases, J lost 4 bases, and 5 bases lay in between. CDR1 and CDR2 from the germline V gene are GTSNPN and SVGIG (reference sequence). The CDR3 totals 11 residues. The CDR3 spells CAWSISTEAFF. CDR3 bases: TGTGCCTGGAGTATCAGCACTGAAGCTTTCTTT.

This rearrangement joins TRBV28 to TRBJ2-2, with D unresolved. Germline values: CDR1 MDHEN, CDR2 SYDVKM. This CDR3 is 16 amino acids long. With 10 bases removed from V and 0 bases from J, the gap between germline ends came to 18 bases. The chain's CDR3 is CATRKLSPANTGELFF. The DNA of the CDR3 is TGTGCCACCAGAAAATTAAGTCCTGCGAACACCGGGGAGCTGTTTTTT. The full variable domain, with the rest looked up from reference TRBV28 and TRBJ2-2, is DVKVTQSSRYLVKRTGEKVFLECVQDMDHENMFWYRQDPGLGLRLIYFSYDVKMKEKGDIPEGYSVSREKKERFSLILESASTNQTSMYLCATRKLSPANTGELFFGEGSRLTVL.

The chain combines TRBV4-1 with TRBJ2-2; 8 bases are a match to TRBD1. J gave up 4 bases and V 2 bases, and 6 bases lay outside the gene matches. This CDR3 region has 16 residues. The germline V gene has CDR1 MGHRA and CDR2 YSYEKL. The CDR3 DNA sequence: TGCGCCAGCAGCCAACGGACAGGGTCGAGCACCGGGGAGCTGTTTTTT. It encodes CASSQRTGSSTGELFF.

V and J are TRBV29-1 and TRBJ2-5, with D perhaps TRBD1 (6 bases). Judging by the DNA end, TRBJ2-7 fits better; the J call may be wrong. The CDR3 runs 13 residues. Per germline, CDR1 SQVTM and CDR2 ANQGSEA. CDR3 protein: CSVEGAVSYEQYF. CDR3 coding DNA: TGCAGCGTTGAGGGGGCGGTTTCCTACGAGCAGTACTTC.

The CDR3 spells CASSELNEQFF. The CDR3, as DNA: TGTGCCAGCAGCGAATTAAATGAGCAGTTCTTC. The chain has TRBV6-5 and TRBJ2-1, with D uncertain. CDR3 length equals 11 residues. Trimming cost V 6 bases and J 7 bases, with 7 bases left between them. The V gene's germline CDR1 is MNHEY and CDR2 SVGAGI.

The chain is built from TRBV7-6 and TRBJ2-7; the D gene is possibly TRBD2 (6 bases). In germline, CDR1 is SGHVS, CDR2 FNYEAQ. The CDR3 loop spans 15 amino acids. Trimming shortened V by 2 bases and J by 3 bases, and 14 bases separated the two germline ends. CDR3 protein: CASSLLGGRLYEQYF. CDR3 nucleotides: TGTGCCAGCAGCTTACTAGGAGGGAGACTCTACGAGCAGTACTTC.

The V gene is TRBV7-9, the J gene TRBJ2-3; 9 positions match TRBD1. This CDR3 is built from 15 residues. Germline values: CDR1 SEHNR, CDR2 FQNEAQ (reference sequence). V trimming: 3 bases; J trimming: 6 bases; junction bases outside the gene matches: 7. The CDR3 loop is CASSLGDRASDTQYF. The CDR3 bases are TGTGCCAGCAGCTTGGGGGACAGGGCGTCGGATACGCAGTATTTT.

The V gene is TRBV30, the J gene TRBJ1-6, with a tentative D call TRBD1 (6 bases). The CDR3 runs 16 residues. Trimming took 3 bases from V and 9 from J, leaving 21 bases between them. CDR1 and CDR2 (germline): GTSNPN, SVGIG (reference sequence). The CDR3 DNA reads as TGTGCCTGGAGATCCCCGGGACGGCAGGGGATTTCACCCCTCCACTTT. Protein: CAWRSPGRQGISPLHF.

This clone was seen just once. The V call is TRBV6-5, the J call TRBJ1-5, with 7 bases matching TRBD1. This CDR3 has 15 amino acids. Germline V lookup: CDR1 MNHEY, CDR2 SVGAGI. Losses at the gene ends were 6 bases for V and 2 bases for J; bases not matched to a gene: 7. The CDR3 region is CASSTRQGGNQPQHF. The CDR3 region has the DNA TGTGCCAGCAGCACTCGTCAGGGGGGCAATCAGCCCCAGCATTTT.

The genes are TRBV29-1 and TRBJ2-2; 7 positions agree with TRBD1. V lost 4 bases, J lost 5 bases, and 4 bases stayed unmatched. From germline, CDR1 is SQVTM and CDR2 ANQGSEA. This CDR3 region has 13 residues. The CDR3 DNA sequence: TGCAGCGTTGGAGGGGGCGGGACCGGGGAGCTGTTTTTT. Its translation: CSVGGGGTGELFF.

This sequence joins TRBV9 and TRBJ1-1, with TRBD1 matching 7 bases. The CDR3 runs to 16 residues. The J segment lost 5 bases and the V segment lost 3 bases, leaving 13 bases of the junction unmatched. Germline values: CDR1 SGDLS, CDR2 YYNGEE. CDR3 amino acids: CASSGIGGGGGTEAFF. In nucleotides, the CDR3 is TGTGCCAGCAGCGGAATCGGAGGAGGGGGCGGTACTGAAGCTTTCTTT.

This chain connects TRBV28 to TRBJ2-7; D uncertain. V lost 3 bases to trimming and J lost 3 bases, with 6 bases between them. CDR3 length: 12 residues. Per the germline V gene, CDR1 is MDHEN and CDR2 is SYDVKM. CDR3: CASSFSHYEQYF. DNA for the CDR3: TGTGCCAGCAGTTTTTCACACTACGAGCAGTACTTC. Using reference TRBV28 and TRBJ2-7 for the parts outside the CDR3, the full variable domain is DVKVTQSSRYLVKRTGEKVFLECVQDMDHENMFWYRQDPGLGLRLIYFSYDVKMKEKGDIPEGYSVSREKKERFSLILESASTNQTSMYLCASSFSHYEQYFGPGTRLTVT.

This chain uses TRBV6-5 with TRBJ2-1; D unresolved. Germline V gene sequence: CDR1 MNHEY, CDR2 SVGAGI. The CDR3 has 15 residues. The V end was cut by 6 bases, the J end by 0 bases, with 12 bases between. For the CDR3, the DNA is TGTGCCAGCAGCCCCGGGCCTAGCTCCTACAATGAGCAGTTCTTC. As protein: CASSPGPSSYNEQFF.

This clone was counted between two and nine times. This rearrangement joins TRBV4-1 to TRBJ1-1, with 7 bases matching TRBD1. This CDR3 has 14 amino acids. V was clipped by 0 bases and J by 4 bases; unmatched bases: 2. Germline V gene data show CDR1 as MGHRA and CDR2 as YSYEKL. In DNA form, the CDR3 reads TGCGCCAGCAGCCAAGACGACAGGGCCACTGAAGCTTTCTTT. Protein sequence: CASSQDDRATEAFF.

This chain joins TRBV2 and TRBJ1-5, with D maybe TRBD1 (5 bases). CDR1 and CDR2 (germline): SNHLY, FYNNEI. The CDR3 is 13 residues long. Trimming pared 4 bases from V and 4 bases from J, leaving 8 bases between. The CDR3, as DNA: TGTGCCAGCAGTGTGGGGCGAAATCAGCCCCAGCATTTT. Its translation: CASSVGRNQPQHF.

J is TRBJ1-5 and V is TRBV19; no definite D call. V lost 3 bases and J 12 bases, leaving 18 bases between the germline ends. The germline CDR1 and CDR2 sequences are LNHDA and SQIVND (reference sequence). The CDR3 has 14 residues. The CDR3 reads CASSIRRVSVGQHF. DNA for the CDR3: TGTGCCAGTAGTATTCGGCGGGTTTCGGTAGGCCAGCATTTT.

The chain uses TRBV4-1 and TRBJ2-5; D call uncertain. CDR3 size: 14 residues. The V gene lost 0 bases and the J gene lost 7 bases, with 12 bases spanning the gap. Per germline, CDR1 MGHRA and CDR2 YSYEKL. CDR3 nucleotides: TGCGCCAGCAGCCAAGATGCCAGCGAGAGGACCCAGTACTTC. Translating gives CASSQDASERTQYF.

This clone appeared a few times. J is TRBJ1-2 and V is TRBV7-9, with 8 bases matching TRBD1. Trimming at V came to 2 bases and at J to 0 bases, leaving 14 bases not matched to a gene. Germline values: CDR1 SEHNR, CDR2 FQNEAQ (reference sequence). CDR3 length: 19 amino acids. The CDR3 nucleotides read TGTGCCAGCAGCTTAAGCCCCGCACGACAGGGGTGGTCTAACTATGGCTACACCTTC. Translating gives CASSLSPARQGWSNYGYTF. Combining the CDR3 with reference TRBV7-9 and TRBJ1-2 gives the whole variable domain DTGVSQNPRHKITKRGQNVTFRCDPISEHNRLYWYRQTLGQGPEFLTYFQNEAQLEKSRLLSDRFSAERPKGSFSTLEIQRTEQGDSAMYLCASSLSPARQGWSNYGYTFGSGTRLTVV.

The V and J genes are TRBV11-2 and TRBJ2-4; D perhaps matches TRBD1 (6 bases). V was pared by 3 bases and J by 8 bases, with 11 bases between. The germline V gene has CDR1 SGHAT and CDR2 FQNNGV. CDR3 length: 13 amino acids. CDR3 nucleotide sequence: TGTGCCAGCAGCTTGGGGGCTGGGGACATTCAGTACTTC. Translating gives CASSLGAGDIQYF.

The chain couples TRBV7-9 to TRBJ1-2; D gene unclear. Trimming removed 5 bases at V and 4 bases at J, with 20 bases between. CDR1 is SEHNR, CDR2 FQNEAQ, per germline (reference sequence). The CDR3 is 16 amino acids. In nucleotides, the CDR3 is TGTGCCAGCAGCCCACCCACCCGAGCCTTTGGCTATGGCTACACCTTC. It translates to CASSPPTRAFGYGYTF.